The T cell receptor beta chain under discussion was sequenced for a study of blood T cell repertoires in COVID-19. Overall study: Sites across the United States, Italy and Spain contributed samples from acute and convalescent COVID-19.

Generated by immunoSEQ multiplex PCR, the TCRdb table keeps only in-frame clones and is missing some. The table has nearly 45,000 clones, about 86% seen once. The table lists this clone with a count of one. The clonotype was recovered from a man between 40 and 49 years old with COVID-19, enrolled during active disease. The sample comprised peripheral blood.

The CDR3 reads CASSSVPGQGENGYTF. As DNA, the CDR3 is TGTGCCAGCAGCTCCGTCCCGGGACAGGGGGAAAATGGCTACACCTTC. The V call is TRBV7-9, the J call TRBJ1-2; TRBD1 matches at 11 bases. There are 16 residues in the CDR3. CDR1 SEHNR and CDR2 FQNEAQ come from the germline V gene (reference sequence). V was pared by 4 bases and J by 6 bases, with 10 bases of the junction left unmatched. The full variable domain, in which reference TRBV7-9 and TRBJ1-2 provide the parts outside the CDR3, is DTGVSQNPRHKITKRGQNVTFRCDPISEHNRLYWYRQTLGQGPEFLTYFQNEAQLEKSRLLSDRFSAERPKGSFSTLEIQRTEQGDSAMYLCASSSVPGQGENGYTFGSGTRLTVV.